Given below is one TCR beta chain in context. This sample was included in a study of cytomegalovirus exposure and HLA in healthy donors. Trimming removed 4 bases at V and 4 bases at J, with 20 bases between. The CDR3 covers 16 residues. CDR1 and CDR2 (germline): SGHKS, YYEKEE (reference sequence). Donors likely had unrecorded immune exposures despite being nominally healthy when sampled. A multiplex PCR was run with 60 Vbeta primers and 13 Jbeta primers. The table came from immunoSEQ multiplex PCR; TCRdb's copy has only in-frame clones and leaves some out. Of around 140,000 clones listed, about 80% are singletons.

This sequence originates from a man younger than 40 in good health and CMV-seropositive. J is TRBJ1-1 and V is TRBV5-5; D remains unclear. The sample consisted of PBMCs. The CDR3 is CASSPEAFNRVTEAFF. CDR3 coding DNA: TGTGCCAGCAGCCCCGAGGCGTTTAACCGCGTCACTGAAGCTTTCTTT.